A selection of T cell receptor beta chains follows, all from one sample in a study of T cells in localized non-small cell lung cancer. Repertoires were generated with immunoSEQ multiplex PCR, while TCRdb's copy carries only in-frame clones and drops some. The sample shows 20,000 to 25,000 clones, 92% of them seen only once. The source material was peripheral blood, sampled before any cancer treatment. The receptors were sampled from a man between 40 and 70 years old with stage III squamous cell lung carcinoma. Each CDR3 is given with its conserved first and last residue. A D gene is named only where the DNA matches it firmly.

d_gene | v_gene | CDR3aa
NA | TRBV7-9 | CASSPSGSGTDTQYF
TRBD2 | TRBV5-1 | CASSLGTSGNTQYF
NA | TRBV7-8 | CASSLMDSAYEQYF
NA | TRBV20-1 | CSARTDQPQHF
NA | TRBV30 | CAWTGGSDEQFF
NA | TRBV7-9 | CASSIERGAFF
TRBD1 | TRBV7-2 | CASSLDYRGVNQPQHF
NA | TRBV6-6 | CASSYSTAGRLQPQHF
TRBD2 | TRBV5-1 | CASSSGLEETQYF
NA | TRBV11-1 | CASSLSQDQPQHF
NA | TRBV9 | CASSARPSMGRETQYF
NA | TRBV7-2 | CASSLTITDTQYF
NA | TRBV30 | CAWSVGGPGGSPLHF
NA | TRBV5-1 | CASSLDATTPNRQYF
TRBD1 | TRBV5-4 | CASSDRDRLVNEQFF
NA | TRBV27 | CASRGGSGYEQYF
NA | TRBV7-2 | CASSLAGLNQPQHF
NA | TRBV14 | CASSQTRMRGDEQFF
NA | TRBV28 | CASSLGPKGRAYEQYF
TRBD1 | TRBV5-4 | CASSSVDRAPDTQYF
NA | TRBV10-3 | CAISRGDTQYF
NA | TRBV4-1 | CASSQDPGARGTEAFF
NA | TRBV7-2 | CASSFSQQYEQYF
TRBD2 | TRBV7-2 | CASSLGLAGSYEQYF
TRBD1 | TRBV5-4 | CASSPGQGDRNEQFF
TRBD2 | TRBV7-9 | CASRASGEKETQYF
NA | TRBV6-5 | CASSYSGRMNTEAFF
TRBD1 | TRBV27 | CASSFGTGGSNTEAFF
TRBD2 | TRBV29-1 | CSVGTSHSSYEQYF
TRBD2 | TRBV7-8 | CASSLPSGGRQETQYF
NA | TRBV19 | CASRGAGTFYGYTF
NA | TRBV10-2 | CASSEGLGTSTDTQYF
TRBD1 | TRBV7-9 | CASSLRGTGDGYTF
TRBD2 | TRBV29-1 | CSVEGVASGTDEETQYF
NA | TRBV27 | CASSLMGTNYEQYF
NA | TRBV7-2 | CASSLGRLGAGELFF
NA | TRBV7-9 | CASSLTTASGNTIYF
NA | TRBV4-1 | CASSSSGTANYGYTF
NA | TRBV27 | CASRSSLYNEQFF
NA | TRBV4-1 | CASSQGGRGGDTQYF
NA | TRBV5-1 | CASSSGQNTGELFF
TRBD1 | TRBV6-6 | CASTLGTVEFF
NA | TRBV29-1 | CSVGGQQETQYF
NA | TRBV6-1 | CASSLGGYEQYF
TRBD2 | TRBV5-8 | CASSLVNSGDRYF
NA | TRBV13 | CASSLEGGGESYEQYF
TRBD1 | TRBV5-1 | CASSSGQGATNEKLFF
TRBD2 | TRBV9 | CASSALSGKSYNEQFF